The TCR beta chain under discussion was sequenced for a study of cytomegalovirus exposure and HLA in healthy donors. Study information: A previous analysis identified about 110 million unique TCR beta sequences derived from roughly 180 million T cells. Broader study findings: Most of the TCR beta V segments (in an earlier analysis) were productive either about 90% or about 30% of the time.

The PCR had 60 Vbeta and 13 Jbeta primers. TCRdb keeps only in-frame clones here, not all; method: immunoSEQ multiplex PCR. The data show 50,000 to 70,000 clones, approximately 83% seen once. As for this clone: Its antigen remains unknown.

The germline V gene has CDR1 MGHDK and CDR2 SYGVNS. This CDR3 spans 15 amino acids. The V gene lost 1 base and the J gene lost 3 bases, with 13 bases spanning the gap. Sequencing input: PBMCs. This chain uses TRBV25-1 with TRBJ2-7, with D perhaps TRBD2 (6 bases). The receptor was isolated from a human donor in good health. In DNA, the CDR3 is TGTGCCAGCAGTGAATTTCAGATCGGGGGCTACGAGCAGTACTTC. Protein: CASSEFQIGGYEQYF.